This T cell receptor beta chain was identified during a study of blood T cell repertoires in COVID-19. Study-wide background: In each case, the material was cDNA or gDNA derived from T cells, B-cell-depleted T cells, or PBMCs.

Recovered status applied to Cohort 3 donors who had two consecutive negative PCRs. It also applied to those with clearance or with symptom resolution. The V gene lost 1 base and the J gene lost 4 bases, with 10 bases spanning the gap. The CDR3 covers 14 residues. Germline lookup yields CDR1 SQVTM and CDR2 ANQGSEA. How the authors handled the data: For nucleated cells, counts were estimated from reference gene primer amplification. Using immunoSEQ multiplex PCR, the repertoire was profiled, and TCRdb retains in-frame clones only, with some absent. V and J calls plus clone size are reproduced from that table; the DNA served to infer D and trimming. This table has 160,000 or so clones, under 90% appearing once.

The chain employs TRBV29-1 and TRBJ1-4; D possibly corresponds to TRBD1 (6 bases). This sequence was found in a woman aged 60-70 years who had recovered from COVID-19. Material: PBMCs or T cells enriched from blood (not recorded which). In nucleotides, the CDR3 is TGCAGCGTTGAAGTTTGGGACATTAATGAAAAACTGTTTTTT. Amino acids: CSVEVWDINEKLFF.